These T cell receptor beta chains were read from a single sample in a study of cytomegalovirus exposure and HLA in healthy donors. Profiling relied on immunoSEQ multiplex PCR, and the TCRdb table lists in-frame clones only, not all of them. The sample comprises over 200,000 clones, under 90% of which are singletons, and 1.3% rests with the top ten. Input material: PBMCs. These receptors all stem from a human donor in good health. Each CDR3 is given with its conserved first and last residue. D genes are given only for firm matches. Rows give clone size only sometimes, using once, few, many, or a class for an expanded clone.

-,TRBD2,TRBJ2-1,TRBV5-1,CASSFDLAGGPNEQFF,TGCGCCAGCAGCTTCGATCTAGCGGGAGGGCCCAATGAGCAGTTCTTC
-,-,TRBJ1-5,TRBV27,CASSLYGSNQPQHF,TGTGCCAGCAGTTTATACGGTAGCAATCAGCCCCAGCATTTT
-,TRBD1,TRBJ2-1,TRBV27,CASSPTRTGLSNEQFF,TGTGCCAGCAGTCCCACCCGGACAGGCTTAAGCAATGAGCAGTTCTTC
few,TRBD2,TRBJ2-7,TRBV6-5,CASRGTSGGLREQYF,TGTGCCAGCAGGGGGACTAGCGGGGGGCTACGAGAGCAGTACTTC
-,TRBD2,TRBJ2-1,TRBV4-1,CASSLTTSGRAGPYNEQFF,TGCGCCAGCAGCCTAACCACTAGCGGGAGGGCCGGGCCCTACAATGAGCAGTTCTTC
-,TRBD2,TRBJ2-3,TRBV6-6,CASSYLWREDQDTQYF,TGTGCCAGCAGTTACCTCTGGCGGGAGGACCAAGATACGCAGTATTTT
few,-,TRBJ1-2,TRBV5-1,CASSQREAANYGYTF,TGCGCCAGCAGCCAGCGAGAGGCAGCTAACTATGGCTACACCTTC
-,-,TRBJ1-3,TRBV10-3,CAISEELGNTIYF,TGTGCCATCAGTGAGGAGCTAGGAAACACCATATATTTT
-,-,TRBJ2-7,TRBV6-6,CASRQGRIYEQYF,TGTGCCAGCAGACAGGGAAGAATCTACGAGCAGTACTTC
-,TRBD2,TRBJ2-3,TRBV9,CASSAQVASGRTLTDTQYF,TGTGCCAGCAGCGCCCAGGTTGCTAGCGGGAGAACTCTTACAGATACGCAGTATTTT
-,TRBD1,TRBJ2-7,TRBV11-2,CASSLEDRGYSYEQYF,TGTGCCAGCAGCTTAGAGGACAGGGGATACTCCTACGAGCAGTACTTC
-,-,TRBJ2-5,TRBV2,CASSEPGAGETQYF,TGTGCCAGCAGTGAGCCGGGAGCTGGGGAGACCCAGTACTTC
-,TRBD2,TRBJ2-7,TRBV7-2,CASSLKSGIGYEQYF,TGTGCCAGCAGCTTAAAGAGCGGGATTGGTTACGAGCAGTACTTC
-,-,TRBJ1-1,TRBV15,CATSLRDFGTEAFF,TGTGCCACCAGCCTACGGGACTTCGGAACTGAAGCTTTCTTT
-,-,TRBJ2-6,TRBV19,CASSIQGSGANVLTF,TGTGCCAGTAGTATTCAGGGATCCGGGGCCAACGTCCTGACTTTC
-,TRBD2,TRBJ2-1,TRBV18,CASSPPGLASYNEQFF,TGTGCCAGCTCACCACCGGGACTAGCGAGCTACAATGAGCAGTTCTTC
few,-,TRBJ2-7,TRBV15,CATSRERRGGEQYF,TGTGCCACCAGCAGAGAGCGAAGGGGCGGCGAGCAGTACTTC
-,TRBD2,TRBJ2-1,TRBV5-3,CARSLELAGVNEQFF,TGTGCCAGAAGCTTGGAACTAGCGGGAGTCAATGAGCAGTTCTTC
once,TRBD2,TRBJ2-3,TRBV7-9,CASSSGLGLDTQYF,TGTGCCAGCAGCTCGGGACTAGGTCTAGATACGCAGTATTTT
-,TRBD2,TRBJ2-1,TRBV7-9,CASSFSGSSNEQFF,TGTGCCAGCAGCTTTAGCGGGAGTAGCAATGAGCAGTTCTTC
-,TRBD1,TRBJ1-5,TRBV2,CASSLDRLGNQPQHF,TGTGCCAGCAGCCTGGACAGGTTGGGCAATCAGCCCCAGCATTTT
once,-,TRBJ2-3,TRBV6-1,CASSELDSSTDTQYF,TGTGCCAGCAGTGAACTAGATTCTAGCACAGATACGCAGTATTTT
-,-,TRBJ2-2,TRBV14,CASSQAIPGTGELFF,TGTGCCAGCAGCCAAGCTATCCCGGGGACCGGGGAGCTGTTTTTT
-,-,TRBJ2-1,TRBV11-2,CASSRAEGDYNEQFF,TGTGCCAGCAGCCGAGCAGAGGGGGACTACAATGAGCAGTTCTTC
-,TRBD1,TRBJ2-2,TRBV10-3,CATLDREGTGELFF,TGTGCCACACTAGACAGGGAAGGCACCGGGGAGCTGTTTTTT
-,-,TRBJ1-3,TRBV19,CASPASTGNTIYF,TGTGCCAGTCCCGCTTCTACTGGAAACACCATATATTTT
-,-,TRBJ2-5,TRBV5-1,CASSLAMSRVRETQYF,TGCGCCAGCAGCTTGGCCATGTCCAGGGTAAGGGAGACCCAGTACTTC
-,TRBD2,TRBJ2-6,TRBV15,CATSRDLAGASGANVLTF,TGTGCCACCAGCAGAGATCTAGCGGGGGCCTCTGGGGCCAACGTCCTGACTTTC
-,-,TRBJ1-2,TRBV6-5,CASSLKGMKQYGYTF,TGTGCCAGCAGTTTGAAGGGGATGAAACAGTATGGCTACACCTTC
-,TRBD1,TRBJ2-2,TRBV11-2,CASSLVRGRDGTGELFF,TGTGCCAGCAGCTTAGTAAGGGGGCGCGATGGCACCGGGGAGCTGTTTTTT
-,TRBD2,TRBJ2-3,TRBV7-9,CASSRGWTSGRFETDTQYF,TGTGCCAGCAGCCGAGGATGGACTAGCGGGAGATTTGAGACAGATACGCAGTATTTT
-,TRBD2,TRBJ2-7,TRBV27,CASSQAGGPWEQYF,TGTGCCAGCAGTCAAGCGGGAGGGCCGTGGGAGCAGTACTTC
-,TRBD1,TRBJ2-7,TRBV7-6,CASSLETGTGFHEQYF,TGTGCCAGCAGCTTAGAAACCGGGACAGGGTTCCACGAGCAGTACTTC
once,TRBD1,TRBJ1-2,TRBV30,CAWSRDRGYGYTF,TGTGCCTGGAGTCGGGACAGGGGATATGGCTACACCTTC
-,-,TRBJ1-1,TRBV28,CASNRPVTEAFF,TGTGCCAGCAACAGACCCGTCACTGAAGCTTTCTTT